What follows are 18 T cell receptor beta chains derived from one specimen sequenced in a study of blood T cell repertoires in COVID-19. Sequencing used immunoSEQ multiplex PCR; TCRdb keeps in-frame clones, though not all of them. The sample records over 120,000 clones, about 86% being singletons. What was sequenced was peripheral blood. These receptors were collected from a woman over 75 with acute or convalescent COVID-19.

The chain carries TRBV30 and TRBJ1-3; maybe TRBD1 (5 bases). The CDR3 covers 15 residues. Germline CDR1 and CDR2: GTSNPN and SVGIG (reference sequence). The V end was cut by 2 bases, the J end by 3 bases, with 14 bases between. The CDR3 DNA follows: TGTGCCTGGAGTCGCGACAGTAACATTGGAAACACCATATATTTT. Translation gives CAWSRDSNIGNTIYF.

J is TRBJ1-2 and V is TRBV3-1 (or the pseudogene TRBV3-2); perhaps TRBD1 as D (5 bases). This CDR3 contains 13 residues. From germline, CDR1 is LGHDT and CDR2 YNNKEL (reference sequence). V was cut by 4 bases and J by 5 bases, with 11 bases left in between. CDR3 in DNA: TGTGCCAGCAGCCGCCCAGGGATATATGGCTACACCTTC. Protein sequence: CASSRPGIYGYTF.

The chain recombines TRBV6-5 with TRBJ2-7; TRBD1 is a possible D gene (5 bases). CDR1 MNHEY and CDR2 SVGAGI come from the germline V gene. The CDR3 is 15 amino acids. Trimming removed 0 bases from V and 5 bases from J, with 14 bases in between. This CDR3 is CASSYSQGVVNEQYF. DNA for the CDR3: TGTGCCAGCAGTTACTCGCAGGGCGTTGTCAACGAGCAGTACTTC.

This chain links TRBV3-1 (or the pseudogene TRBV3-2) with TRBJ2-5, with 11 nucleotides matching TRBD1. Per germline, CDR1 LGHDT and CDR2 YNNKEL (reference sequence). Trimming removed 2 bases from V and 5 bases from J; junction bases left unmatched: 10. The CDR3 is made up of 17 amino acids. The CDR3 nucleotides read TGTGCCAGCAGCCAACCTGGACAGGGGGCGATTGGGGAGACCCAGTACTTC. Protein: CASSQPGQGAIGETQYF.

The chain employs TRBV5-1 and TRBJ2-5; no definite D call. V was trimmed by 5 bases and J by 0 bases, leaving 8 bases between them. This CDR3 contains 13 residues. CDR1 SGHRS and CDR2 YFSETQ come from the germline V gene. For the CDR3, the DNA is TGCGCCAGCAGTGGGCAGAACCAAGAGACCCAGTACTTC. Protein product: CASSGQNQETQYF.

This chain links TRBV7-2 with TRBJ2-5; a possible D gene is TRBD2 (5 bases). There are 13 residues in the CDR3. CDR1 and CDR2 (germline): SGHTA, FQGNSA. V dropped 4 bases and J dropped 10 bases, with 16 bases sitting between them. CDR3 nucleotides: TGTGCCAGCAGCTCACGCGGGTCGCCGCACCAGTACTTC. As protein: CASSSRGSPHQYF.

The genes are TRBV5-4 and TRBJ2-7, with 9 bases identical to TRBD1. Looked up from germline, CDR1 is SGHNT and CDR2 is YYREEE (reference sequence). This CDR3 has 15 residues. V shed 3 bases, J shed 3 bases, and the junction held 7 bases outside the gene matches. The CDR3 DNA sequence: TGTGCCAGCAGCTCGCCAGGACAGGGGAGCTACGAGCAGTACTTC. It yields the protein CASSSPGQGSYEQYF.

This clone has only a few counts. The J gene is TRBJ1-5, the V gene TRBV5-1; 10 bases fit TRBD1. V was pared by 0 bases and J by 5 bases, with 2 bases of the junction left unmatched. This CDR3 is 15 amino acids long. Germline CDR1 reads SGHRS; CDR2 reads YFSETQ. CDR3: CASSLAGTGDQPQHF. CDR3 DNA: TGCGCCAGCAGCTTGGCCGGGACAGGGGATCAGCCCCAGCATTTT.

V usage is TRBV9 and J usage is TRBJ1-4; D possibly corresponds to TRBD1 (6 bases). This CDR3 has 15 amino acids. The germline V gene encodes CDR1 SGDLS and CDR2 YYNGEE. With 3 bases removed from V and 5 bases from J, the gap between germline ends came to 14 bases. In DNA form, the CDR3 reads TGTGCCAGCAGCGCCTGGGACAACAGCAATGAAAAACTGTTTTTT. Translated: CASSAWDNSNEKLFF.

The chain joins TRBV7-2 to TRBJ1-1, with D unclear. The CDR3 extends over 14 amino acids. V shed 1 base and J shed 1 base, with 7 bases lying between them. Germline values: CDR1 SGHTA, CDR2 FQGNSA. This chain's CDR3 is CASSLERRNTEAFF. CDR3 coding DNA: TGTGCCAGCAGCTTAGAACGGAGGAACACTGAAGCTTTCTTT.

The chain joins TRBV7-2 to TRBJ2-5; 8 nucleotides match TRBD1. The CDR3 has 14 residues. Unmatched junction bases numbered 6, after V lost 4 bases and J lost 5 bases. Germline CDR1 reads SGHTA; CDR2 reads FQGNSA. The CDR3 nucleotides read TGTGCCAGCAGCTCGTACAGGGGGAAGGAGACCCAGTACTTC. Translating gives CASSSYRGKETQYF.

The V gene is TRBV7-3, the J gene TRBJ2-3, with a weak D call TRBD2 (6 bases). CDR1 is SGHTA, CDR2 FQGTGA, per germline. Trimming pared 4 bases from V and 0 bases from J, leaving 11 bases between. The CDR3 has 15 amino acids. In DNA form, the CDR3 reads TGTGCCAGCAGCTCGGGAGTTTCTAGCACAGATACGCAGTATTTT. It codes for CASSSGVSSTDTQYF.

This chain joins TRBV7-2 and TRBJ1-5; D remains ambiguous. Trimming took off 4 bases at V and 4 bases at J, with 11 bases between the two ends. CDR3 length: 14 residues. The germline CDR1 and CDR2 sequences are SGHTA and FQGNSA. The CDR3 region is CASSSPRLNQPQHF. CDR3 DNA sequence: TGTGCCAGCAGCTCCCCCAGGCTGAATCAGCCCCAGCATTTT.

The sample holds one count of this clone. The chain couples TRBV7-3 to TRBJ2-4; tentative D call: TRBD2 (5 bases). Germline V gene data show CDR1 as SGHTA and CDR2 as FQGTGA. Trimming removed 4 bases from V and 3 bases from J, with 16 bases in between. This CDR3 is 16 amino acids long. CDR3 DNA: TGTGCCAGCAGCTCAGGTGGAGGTTCGGGCAAAAACATTCAGTACTTC. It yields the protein CASSSGGGSGKNIQYF.

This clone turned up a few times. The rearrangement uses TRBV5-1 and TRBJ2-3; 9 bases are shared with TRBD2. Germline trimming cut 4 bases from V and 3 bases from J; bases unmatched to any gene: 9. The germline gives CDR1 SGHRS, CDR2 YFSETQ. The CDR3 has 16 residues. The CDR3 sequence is CASSPLGLAITDTQYF. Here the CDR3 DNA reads TGCGCCAGCAGCCCGCTCGGACTAGCGATAACAGATACGCAGTATTTT.

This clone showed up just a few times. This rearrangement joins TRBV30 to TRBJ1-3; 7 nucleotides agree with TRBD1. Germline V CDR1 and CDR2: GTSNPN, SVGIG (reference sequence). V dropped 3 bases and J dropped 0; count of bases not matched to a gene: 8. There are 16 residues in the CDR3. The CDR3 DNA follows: TGTGCCTGGAGAAGGGGGCACCATTACTCTGGAAACACCATATATTTT. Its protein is CAWRRGHHYSGNTIYF.

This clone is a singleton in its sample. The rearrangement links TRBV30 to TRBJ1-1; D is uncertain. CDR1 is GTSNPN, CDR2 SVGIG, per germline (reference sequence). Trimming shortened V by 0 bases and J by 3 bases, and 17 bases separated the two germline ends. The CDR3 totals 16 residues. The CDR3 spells CAWSVMGARPDTEAFF. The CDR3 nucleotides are TGTGCCTGGAGTGTAATGGGAGCGCGGCCAGACACTGAAGCTTTCTTT.

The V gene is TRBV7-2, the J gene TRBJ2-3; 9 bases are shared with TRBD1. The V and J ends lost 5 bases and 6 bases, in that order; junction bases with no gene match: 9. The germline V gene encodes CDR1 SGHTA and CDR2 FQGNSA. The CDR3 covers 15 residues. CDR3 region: CASSPGQGTVDTQYF. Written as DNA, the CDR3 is TGTGCCAGCAGCCCCGGACAGGGGACGGTGGATACGCAGTATTTT.